These T cell receptor beta chains were read from a single sample in a study of shared clonotypes between healthy human individuals. Sequencing was performed with immunoSEQ multiplex PCR; in TCRdb, only in-frame clones are kept and a portion is missing. Of millions of clones listed, roughly 95% are singletons. Sequences were obtained from naive CD4+ T cells sorted from blood. These receptors all stem from a man between 18 and 35 years old in good health. Each CDR3 is given with its conserved first and last residue. The D gene is left open where the match is weak. Clone size is given for some rows only: seen once, a few or many times, or a class if the clone is expanded.

abundance,d_gene,j_gene,v_gene,CDR3aa,CDR3nt
NA,TRBD2,TRBJ2-6,TRBV30,CAWSVSKTGGSGANVLTF,TGTGCCTGGAGCGTCTCCAAGACGGGAGGGAGTGGGGCCAACGTCCTGACTTTC
NA,TRBD1,TRBJ1-3,TRBV7-9,CASSLASYRGSGNTIYF,TGTGCCAGCAGCTTAGCGAGCTACAGGGGGTCCGGAAACACCATATATTTT
NA,NA,TRBJ2-7,TRBV18,CASSPGANIYEQYF,TGTGCCAGCTCACCAGGGGCCAACATCTACGAGCAGTACTTC
NA,NA,TRBJ2-1,TRBV5-1,CASSLLDTNNEQFF,TGCGCCAGCAGCTTACTAGACACAAACAATGAGCAGTTCTTC
NA,NA,TRBJ2-5,TRBV10-3,CAISGSQETQYF,TGTGCCATCAGTGGGTCCCAAGAGACCCAGTACTTC
NA,NA,TRBJ1-1,TRBV6-1,CASYQGMNTEAFF,TGTGCCAGCTACCAGGGCATGAACACTGAAGCTTTCTTT
once,NA,TRBJ1-4,TRBV18,CASSPIREDEKLFF,TGTGCCAGCTCACCGATTAGGGAAGATGAAAAACTGTTTTTT
NA,NA,TRBJ2-2,TRBV6-5,CASSRRTSGSGELFF,TGTGCCAGCAGTCGGCGGACATCCGGGTCCGGGGAGCTGTTTTTT
NA,TRBD1,TRBJ2-5,TRBV6-5,CASSYDRVDGRGTQYF,TGTGCCAGCAGTTACGACAGGGTTGATGGAAGAGGGACCCAGTACTTC
once,NA,TRBJ2-1,TRBV29-1,CSVEYTNEQFF,TGCAGCGTTGAGTATACCAATGAGCAGTTCTTC
NA,TRBD2,TRBJ2-3,TRBV15,CATSRDLAGGSTDTQYF,TGTGCCACCAGCAGGGACCTAGCGGGAGGGAGCACAGATACGCAGTATTTT
NA,NA,TRBJ1-2,TRBV7-9,CASSLETGNYGYTF,TGTGCCAGCAGCTTGGAAACCGGAAACTATGGCTACACCTTC
NA,NA,TRBJ2-2,TRBV27,CASSFLITGELFF,TGTGCCAGCAGTTTCCTAATTACCGGGGAGCTGTTTTTT
NA,TRBD1,TRBJ1-2,TRBV18,CASSQGQGYGYTF,TGTGCCAGCTCACAGGGACAGGGGTATGGCTACACCTTC
NA,NA,TRBJ1-6,TRBV5-1,CASSLANAGISPLHF,TGCGCCAGCAGCTTGGCCAACGCGGGTATTTCACCCCTCCACTTT
NA,NA,TRBJ1-4,TRBV30,CAWSPEGGSGFF,TGTGCCTGGAGTCCCGAGGGAGGATCCGGGTTTTTT
NA,TRBD2,TRBJ2-2,TRBV7-8,CASSPRASGGAGELFF,TGTGCCAGCAGCCCAAGGGCTAGCGGGGGGGCCGGGGAGCTGTTTTTT
many,TRBD1,TRBJ1-2,TRBV18,CASSPRDSDYGYTF,TGTGCCAGCTCACCACGGGACAGCGACTATGGCTACACCTTC
NA,TRBD1,TRBJ2-7,TRBV9,CASSTGTGTSGEQYF,TGTGCCAGCAGTACCGGGACAGGGACGTCCGGGGAGCAGTACTTC
NA,TRBD2,TRBJ2-7,TRBV7-2,CASSSRTSHTYF,TGTGCCAGCAGCTCCCGGACTAGTCACACGTACTTC
NA,NA,TRBJ1-1,TRBV29-1,CSVVYQGPNTEAFF,TGCAGCGTTGTGTATCAGGGGCCGAACACTGAAGCTTTCTTT
NA,NA,TRBJ2-1,TRBV21-1,CASGRGLAGPNEQFF,TGTGCCAGCGGCAGGGGACTAGCGGGACCCAATGAGCAGTTCTTC
NA,NA,TRBJ1-3,TRBV30,CAWSVRLVSGSGNTIYF,TGTGCCTGGAGTGTACGACTCGTCTCAGGCTCTGGAAACACCATATATTTT
once,NA,TRBJ1-2,TRBV6-1,CASSEAMGVYGYTF,TGTGCCAGCAGTGAAGCTATGGGGGTATATGGCTACACCTTC
NA,NA,TRBJ1-1,TRBV4-1,CASSRGEGANTEAFF,TGCGCCAGCAGCCGGGGGGAGGGAGCGAACACTGAAGCTTTCTTT
few,NA,TRBJ1-1,TRBV6-1,CASMEGTNTEAFF,TGTGCCAGCATGGAAGGGACTAACACTGAAGCTTTCTTT
NA,NA,TRBJ1-2,TRBV5-1,CASSPGKASNYGYTF,TGCGCCAGCAGTCCCGGAAAAGCATCTAACTATGGCTACACCTTC
NA,TRBD2,TRBJ2-7,TRBV6-4,CASSFSTSGRYEQYF,TGTGCCAGCAGTTTTTCGACTAGCGGGAGGTACGAGCAGTACTTC
NA,NA,TRBJ2-1,TRBV5-1,CASSLAATSSYNEQFF,TGCGCCAGCAGCTTGGCAGCGACCAGCTCCTACAATGAGCAGTTCTTC
NA,TRBD1,TRBJ2-1,TRBV9,CASSVVQGAYNEQFF,TGTGCCAGCAGCGTAGTACAGGGGGCCTACAATGAGCAGTTCTTC
NA,NA,TRBJ1-5,TRBV2,CASSLQGPNQPQHF,TGTGCCAGCAGTCTACAGGGACCCAATCAGCCCCAGCATTTT
NA,NA,TRBJ1-2,TRBV6-1,CASSAAGQYGYTF,TGTGCCAGCAGTGCAGCCGGACAGTATGGCTACACCTTC
NA,TRBD2,TRBJ2-7,TRBV2,CASTGVAGAYEQYF,TGTGCCAGCACGGGGGTAGCGGGGGCCTACGAGCAGTACTTC
NA,NA,TRBJ2-5,TRBV27,CAAGRRGETQYF,TGTGCCGCGGGCCGAAGAGGAGAGACCCAGTACTTC
once,NA,TRBJ1-2,TRBV6-6,CASSPSLEGSYGYTF,TGTGCCAGCAGCCCGTCCTTGGAGGGGAGCTATGGCTACACCTTC
NA,TRBD1,TRBJ1-6,TRBV10-1,CASSAGTANSPLHF,TGCGCCAGCAGCGCCGGGACAGCTAATTCACCCCTCCACTTT
NA,TRBD2,TRBJ2-7,TRBV5-1,CASSLADFPGRYEQYF,TGCGCCAGCAGCTTGGCGGACTTCCCCGGGAGGTACGAGCAGTACTTC
NA,NA,TRBJ1-2,TRBV30,CAWSSAGKDGYTF,TGTGCCTGGAGTAGCGCAGGGAAAGATGGCTACACCTTC
NA,NA,TRBJ2-7,TRBV27,CASSLSFSYYEQYF,TGTGCCAGCAGTTTATCGTTCAGCTACTACGAGCAGTACTTC
NA,TRBD1,TRBJ1-2,TRBV4-3,CASSQGQGGDIYGYTF,TGCGCCAGCAGCCAAGGACAGGGGGGGGATATCTATGGCTACACCTTC
NA,NA,TRBJ1-5,TRBV15,CATSRDPGNQPQHF,TGTGCCACCAGCAGAGATCCAGGAAATCAGCCCCAGCATTTT
NA,NA,TRBJ2-1,TRBV5-1,CASSFKGSSSYNEQFF,TGCGCCAGCAGCTTCAAGGGGAGCAGCTCCTACAATGAGCAGTTCTTC
NA,NA,TRBJ2-7,TRBV7-8,CASSLNLGTYEQYF,TGTGCCAGCAGCTTAAATCTGGGAACCTACGAGCAGTACTTC
NA,TRBD1,TRBJ1-2,TRBV7-9,CASSRHPGQGEGYTF,TGTGCCAGCAGCCGTCATCCGGGACAGGGAGAAGGCTACACCTTC
NA,TRBD1,TRBJ2-2,TRBV18,CASSPVRQGANTGELFF,TGTGCCAGCTCACCGGTTCGGCAGGGGGCGAACACCGGGGAGCTGTTTTTT